This is a list of T cell receptor beta chains from one sample in a study of T cells in Graves' hyperthyroidism and ophthalmopathy. A single record per CDR3 protein comes from TCRdb applying MiXCR to the multiplex PCR reads. The table shows just under 750,000 distinct CDR3 sequences, with about 35% occurring only once. Sequencing was done on a sample of blood. The receptor source for this set is a woman aged 40 to 49 with Graves' hyperthyroidism. CDR3s include the opening cysteine and the closing phenylalanine or tryptophan.

CASSDTGGQETQYF TRBV7-9
CASSFGTENYGYTF TRBV7-9
CASSPSGQRRGNTEAFF TRBV13
CAIRPRGYRGYTF TRBV10-3
CASSPVALGTEAFF TRBV4-1
CASSLEGQGSFSYNSPLHF TRBV7-2
CASSSARYSNQPQHF TRBV7-2
CASSQAGTGYLETQYF TRBV7-2
CASSYLQDWGPLHF TRBV27
CATNPGTGPTGANYGYTF TRBV24-1
CSARRDSSKDQPQHF TRBV20-1
CASREGGGNQPQHF TRBV6-5
CASSLVVGYTEAFF TRBV5-1
CASSVKQGARPGYTF TRBV13
CSATPSGTKAFF TRBV20-1
CASNRLAISYEQYF TRBV7-4
CASSQDGGTNTEAFF TRBV6-5
CSAPHKETQYF TRBV20-1
CASNSGLAGGIYEQYF TRBV9
CASSEMGVGSTYGYTF TRBV2
CASSGGTGEAYEQYF TRBV7-2
CASSIASGMPQHF TRBV19
CASSPSGTSNQETQYF TRBV7-9
CASSPVPGGLETQYF TRBV5-4
CASSARGTYEKLFF TRBV19